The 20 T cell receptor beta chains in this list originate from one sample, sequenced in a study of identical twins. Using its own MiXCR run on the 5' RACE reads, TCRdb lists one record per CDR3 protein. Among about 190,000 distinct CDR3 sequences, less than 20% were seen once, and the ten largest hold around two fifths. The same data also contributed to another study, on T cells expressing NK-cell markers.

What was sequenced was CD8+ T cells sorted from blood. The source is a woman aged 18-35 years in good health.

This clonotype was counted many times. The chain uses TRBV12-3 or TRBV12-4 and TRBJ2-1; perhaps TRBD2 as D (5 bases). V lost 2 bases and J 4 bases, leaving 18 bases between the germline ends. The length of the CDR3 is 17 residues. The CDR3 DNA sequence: TGTGCCAGCAGTTTACGGTTTGTAAGCGGAGCGTACAATGAGCAGTTCTTC. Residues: CASSLRFVSGAYNEQFF.

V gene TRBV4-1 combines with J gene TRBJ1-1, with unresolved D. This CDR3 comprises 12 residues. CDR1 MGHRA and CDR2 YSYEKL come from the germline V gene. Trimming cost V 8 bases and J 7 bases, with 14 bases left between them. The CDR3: CASGSNPVEAFF. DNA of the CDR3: TGCGCCAGCGGTTCAAACCCAGTTGAAGCTTTCTTT.

The CDR3 DNA reads TGTGCCATCAGTGAACCTTTCTACGAGCAGTACTTC. Its translation: CAISEPFYEQYF. This rearrangement joins TRBV10-3 to TRBJ2-7; D is ambiguous. Germline V gene data show CDR1 as ENHRY and CDR2 as SYGVKD. V lost 3 bases to trimming and J lost 3 bases, with 6 bases between them. The CDR3 runs to 12 residues.

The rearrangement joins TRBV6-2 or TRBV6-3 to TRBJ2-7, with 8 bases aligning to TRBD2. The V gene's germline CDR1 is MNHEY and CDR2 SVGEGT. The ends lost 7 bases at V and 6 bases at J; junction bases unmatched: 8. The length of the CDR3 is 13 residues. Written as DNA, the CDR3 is TGTGCCAGCACGAGCGGGAGTAGGACCGAGCAGTACTTC. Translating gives CASTSGSRTEQYF.

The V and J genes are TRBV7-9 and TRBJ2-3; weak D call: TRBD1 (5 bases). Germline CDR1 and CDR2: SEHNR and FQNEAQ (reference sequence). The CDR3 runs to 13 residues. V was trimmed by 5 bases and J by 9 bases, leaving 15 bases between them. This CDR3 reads CASSPSQDTTQYF. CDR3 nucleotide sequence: TGTGCCAGCAGCCCCTCACAGGACACAACGCAGTATTTT.

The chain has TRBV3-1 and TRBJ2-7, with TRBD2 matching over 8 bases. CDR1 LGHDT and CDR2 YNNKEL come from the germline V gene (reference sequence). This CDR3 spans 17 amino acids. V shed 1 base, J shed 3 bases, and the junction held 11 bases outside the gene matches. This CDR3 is CASSQVEAGAGDYEQYF. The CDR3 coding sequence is TGTGCCAGCAGCCAAGTCGAAGCGGGGGCCGGGGACTACGAGCAGTACTTC.

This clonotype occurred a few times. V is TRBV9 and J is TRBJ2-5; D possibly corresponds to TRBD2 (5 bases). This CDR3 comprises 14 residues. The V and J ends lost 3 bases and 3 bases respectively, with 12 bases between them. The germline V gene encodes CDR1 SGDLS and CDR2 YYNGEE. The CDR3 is CASSASGTKETQYF. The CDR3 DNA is TGTGCCAGCAGCGCGAGCGGAACAAAAGAGACCCAGTACTTC.

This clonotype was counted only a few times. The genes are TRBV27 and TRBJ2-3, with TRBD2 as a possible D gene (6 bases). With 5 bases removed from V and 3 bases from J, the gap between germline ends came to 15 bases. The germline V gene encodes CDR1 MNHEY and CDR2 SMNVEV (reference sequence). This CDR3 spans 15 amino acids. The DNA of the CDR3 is TGTGCCAGCAGTCCCACGGGCGGGACGACAGATACGCAGTATTTT. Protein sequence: CASSPTGGTTDTQYF.

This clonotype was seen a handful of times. The CDR3 region is CASSLERVTEAFF. The DNA of the CDR3 is TGTGCCAGCAGCTTGGAACGGGTCACTGAAGCTTTCTTT. The V gene is TRBV5-5, the J gene TRBJ1-1; D remains ambiguous. Germline CDR1 is SGHKS and CDR2 is YYEKEE (reference sequence). The CDR3 has 13 amino acids. The V gene lost 0 bases and the J gene lost 4 bases, with 7 bases spanning the gap.

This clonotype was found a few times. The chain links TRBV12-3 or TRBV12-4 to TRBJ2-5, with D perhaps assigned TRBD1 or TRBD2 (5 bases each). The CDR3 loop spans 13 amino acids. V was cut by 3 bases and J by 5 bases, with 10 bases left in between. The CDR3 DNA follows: TGTGCCAGCAGTTTTGGGGGACCGGAGACCCAGTACTTC. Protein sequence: CASSFGGPETQYF.

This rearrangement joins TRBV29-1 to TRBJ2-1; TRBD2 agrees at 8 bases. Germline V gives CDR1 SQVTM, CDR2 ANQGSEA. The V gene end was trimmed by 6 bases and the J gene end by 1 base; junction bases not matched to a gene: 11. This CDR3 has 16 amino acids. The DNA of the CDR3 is TGCAGCGTCAAAGGCGGGGGGAGTAGGTCCTACAATGAGCAGTTCTTC. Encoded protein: CSVKGGGSRSYNEQFF.

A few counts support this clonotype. CDR3 sequence reads: CASSLGVWEQYF. CDR3 in DNA: TGTGCCAGCAGCCTCGGGGTTTGGGAGCAGTACTTC. This rearrangement joins TRBV28 to TRBJ2-7; D possibly corresponds to TRBD2 (5 bases). Trimming removed 6 bases from V and 7 bases from J, with 13 bases in between. The CDR3 runs 12 residues. Germline V gene sequence: CDR1 MDHEN, CDR2 SYDVKM. Complete variable domain (other parts from reference TRBV28 and TRBJ2-7): DVKVTQSSRYLVKRTGEKVFLECVQDMDHENMFWYRQDPGLGLRLIYFSYDVKMKEKGDIPEGYSVSREKKERFSLILESASTNQTSMYLCASSLGVWEQYFGPGTRLTVT.

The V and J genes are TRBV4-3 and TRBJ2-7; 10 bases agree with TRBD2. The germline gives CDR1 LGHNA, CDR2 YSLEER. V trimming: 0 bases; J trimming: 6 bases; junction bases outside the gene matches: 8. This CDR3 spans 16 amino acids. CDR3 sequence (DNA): TGCGCCAGCAGCCAAGAGCTCCTAGCGGGAGCCCTCGAGCAGTACTTC. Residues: CASSQELLAGALEQYF.

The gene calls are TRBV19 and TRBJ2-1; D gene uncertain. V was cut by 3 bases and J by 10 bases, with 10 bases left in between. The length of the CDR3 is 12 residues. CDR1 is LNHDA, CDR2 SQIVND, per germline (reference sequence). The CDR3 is CASSIPAGEQFF. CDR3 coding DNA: TGTGCCAGTAGTATTCCGGCCGGCGAGCAGTTCTTC. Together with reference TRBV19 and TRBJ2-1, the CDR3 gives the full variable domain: DGGITQSPKYLFRKEGQNVTLSCEQNLNHDAMYWYRQDPGQGLRLIYYSQIVNDFQKGDIAEGYSVSREKKESFPLTVTSAQKNPTAFYLCASSIPAGEQFFGPGTRLTVL.

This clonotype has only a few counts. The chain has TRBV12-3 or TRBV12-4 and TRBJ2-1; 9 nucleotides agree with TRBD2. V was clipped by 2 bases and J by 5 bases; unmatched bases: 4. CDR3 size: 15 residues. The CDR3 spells CASSLWAGGDNEQFF. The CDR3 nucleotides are TGTGCCAGCAGTTTATGGGCGGGAGGGGACAATGAGCAGTTCTTC.

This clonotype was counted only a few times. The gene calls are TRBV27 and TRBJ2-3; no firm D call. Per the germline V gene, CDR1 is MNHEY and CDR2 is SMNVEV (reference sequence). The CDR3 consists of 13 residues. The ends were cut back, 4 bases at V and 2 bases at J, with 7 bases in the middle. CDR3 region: CASSSTVTDTQYF. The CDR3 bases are TGTGCCAGCAGTTCAACCGTCACAGATACGCAGTATTTT.

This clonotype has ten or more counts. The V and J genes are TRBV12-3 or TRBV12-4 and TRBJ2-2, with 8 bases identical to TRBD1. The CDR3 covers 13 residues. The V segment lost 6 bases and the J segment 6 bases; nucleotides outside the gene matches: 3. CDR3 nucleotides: TGTGCCAGCAGGGAGGACAGGGCCGGGGAGCTGTTTTTT. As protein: CASREDRAGELFF.

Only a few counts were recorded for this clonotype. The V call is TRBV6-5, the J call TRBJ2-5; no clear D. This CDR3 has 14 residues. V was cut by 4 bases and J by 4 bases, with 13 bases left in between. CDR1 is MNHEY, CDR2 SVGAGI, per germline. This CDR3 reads CASSFPGVGETQYF. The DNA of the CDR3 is TGTGCCAGCAGTTTCCCGGGCGTCGGAGAGACCCAGTACTTC.

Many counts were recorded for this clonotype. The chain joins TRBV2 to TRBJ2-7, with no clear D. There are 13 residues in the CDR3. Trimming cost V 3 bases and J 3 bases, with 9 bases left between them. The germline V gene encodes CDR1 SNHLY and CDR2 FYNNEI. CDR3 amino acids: CASSEIVGYEQYF. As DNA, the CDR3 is TGTGCCAGCAGTGAGATTGTCGGCTACGAGCAGTACTTC.

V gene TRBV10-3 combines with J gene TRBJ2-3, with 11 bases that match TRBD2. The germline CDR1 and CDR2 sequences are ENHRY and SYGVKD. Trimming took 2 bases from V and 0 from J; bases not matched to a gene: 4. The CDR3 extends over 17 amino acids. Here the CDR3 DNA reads TGTGCCATCAGTGAGGCTAGCGGGAGGCCTAGCACAGATACGCAGTATTTT. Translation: CAISEASGRPSTDTQYF.